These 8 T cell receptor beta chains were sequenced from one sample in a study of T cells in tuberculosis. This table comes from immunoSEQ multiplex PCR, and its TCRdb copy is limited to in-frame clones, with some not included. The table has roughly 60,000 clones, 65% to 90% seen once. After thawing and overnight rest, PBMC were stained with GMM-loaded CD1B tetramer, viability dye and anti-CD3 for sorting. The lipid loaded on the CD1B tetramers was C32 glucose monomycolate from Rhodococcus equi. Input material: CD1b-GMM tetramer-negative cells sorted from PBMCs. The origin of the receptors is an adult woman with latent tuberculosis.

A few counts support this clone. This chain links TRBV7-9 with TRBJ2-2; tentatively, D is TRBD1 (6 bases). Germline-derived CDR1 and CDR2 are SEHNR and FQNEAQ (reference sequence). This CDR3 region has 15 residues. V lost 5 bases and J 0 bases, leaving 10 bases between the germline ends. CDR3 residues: CASSADSPNTGELFF. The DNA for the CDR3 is TGTGCCAGCAGCGCGGACAGCCCGAACACCGGGGAGCTGTTTTTT.

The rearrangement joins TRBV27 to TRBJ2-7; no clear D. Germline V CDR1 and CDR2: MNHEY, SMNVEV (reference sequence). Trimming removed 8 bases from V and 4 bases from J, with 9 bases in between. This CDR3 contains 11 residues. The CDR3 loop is CASGLNYEQYF. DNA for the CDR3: TGTGCCAGCGGCTTAAATTACGAGCAGTACTTC.

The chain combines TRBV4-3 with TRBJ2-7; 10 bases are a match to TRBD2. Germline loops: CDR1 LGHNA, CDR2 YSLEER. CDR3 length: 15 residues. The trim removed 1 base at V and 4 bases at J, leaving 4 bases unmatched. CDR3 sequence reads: CASSQALAGAYEQYF. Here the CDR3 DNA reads TGCGCCAGCAGCCAAGCCCTAGCGGGGGCTTACGAGCAGTACTTC.

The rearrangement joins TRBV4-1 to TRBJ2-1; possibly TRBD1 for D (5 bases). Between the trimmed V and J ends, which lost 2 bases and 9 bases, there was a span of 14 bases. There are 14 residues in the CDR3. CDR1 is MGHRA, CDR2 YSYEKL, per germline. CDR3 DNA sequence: TGCGCCAGCAGCCAATACTCTCAGGGTGGTGAGCAGTTCTTC. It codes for CASSQYSQGGEQFF.

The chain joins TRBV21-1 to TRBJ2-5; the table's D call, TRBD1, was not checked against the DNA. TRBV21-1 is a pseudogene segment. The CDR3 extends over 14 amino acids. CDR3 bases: TGTGCCAGCAGCAAAAGGGGGAACCAAGAGACCCAGTACTTC. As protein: CASSKRGNQETQYF.

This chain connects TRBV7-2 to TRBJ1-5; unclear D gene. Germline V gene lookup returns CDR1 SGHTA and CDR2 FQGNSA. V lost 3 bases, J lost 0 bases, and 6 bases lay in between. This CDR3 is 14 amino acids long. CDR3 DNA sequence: TGTGCCAGCAGCTTCGCAGGTAGCAATCAGCCCCAGCATTTT. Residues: CASSFAGSNQPQHF.

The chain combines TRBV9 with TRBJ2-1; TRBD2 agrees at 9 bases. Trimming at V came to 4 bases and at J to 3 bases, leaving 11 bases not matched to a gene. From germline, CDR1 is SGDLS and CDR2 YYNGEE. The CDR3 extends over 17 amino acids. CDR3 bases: TGTGCCAGCAGCCCATTGGGGCTAGCGGGATTCTACAATGAGCAGTTCTTC. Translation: CASSPLGLAGFYNEQFF.

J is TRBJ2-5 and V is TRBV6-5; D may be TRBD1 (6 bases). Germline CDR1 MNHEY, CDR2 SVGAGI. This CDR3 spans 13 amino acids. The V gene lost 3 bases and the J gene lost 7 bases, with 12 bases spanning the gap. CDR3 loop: CASSYEGGRTQYF. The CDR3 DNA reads TGTGCCAGCAGTTATGAAGGGGGAAGGACCCAGTACTTC.